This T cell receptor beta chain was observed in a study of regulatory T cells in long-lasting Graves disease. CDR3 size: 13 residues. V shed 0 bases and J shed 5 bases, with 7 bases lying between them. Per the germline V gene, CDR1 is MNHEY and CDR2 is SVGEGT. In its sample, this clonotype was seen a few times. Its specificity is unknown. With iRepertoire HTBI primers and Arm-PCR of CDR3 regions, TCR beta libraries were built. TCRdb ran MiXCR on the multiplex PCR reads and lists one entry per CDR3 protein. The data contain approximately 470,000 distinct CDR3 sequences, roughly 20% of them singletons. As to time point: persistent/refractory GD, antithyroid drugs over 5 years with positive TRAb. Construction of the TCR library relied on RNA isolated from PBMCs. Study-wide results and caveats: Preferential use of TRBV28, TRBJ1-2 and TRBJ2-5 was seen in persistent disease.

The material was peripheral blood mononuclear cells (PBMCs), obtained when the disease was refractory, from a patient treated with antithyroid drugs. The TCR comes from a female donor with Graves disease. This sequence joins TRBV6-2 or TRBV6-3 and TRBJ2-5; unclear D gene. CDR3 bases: TGTGCCAGCAGTTACTCGAAGGTTGAGACCCAGTACTTC. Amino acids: CASSYSKVETQYF.